Listed below are T cell receptor beta chains from one sample, sequenced in a study of T-cell memory formation after mild COVID-19. TCRdb independently ran MiXCR on the 5' RACE reads; one entry per CDR3 protein. Of 550,000 to 650,000 distinct CDR3 sequences in the sample, roughly 17% were seen once. What was sequenced was PBMCs or a T cell subset sorted from them (not recorded which). The receptors shown here come from an adult woman who had mild COVID-19 (a few samples of this study predate the infection). Cell type and time point are not known. CDR3s include the opening cysteine and the closing phenylalanine or tryptophan. A D gene is named only where the DNA matches it firmly. Size is omitted from some rows. Given values are once, few, many or a class for expanded clones.

TRBV2	TRBJ1-1	NA	once	TGTGCCAGCAGTGATCAGGGCCCTGAAGCTTTCTTT	CASSDQGPEAFF
TRBV7-3	TRBJ1-1	NA	many	TGTGCCAGCAGCTTAATTCCAGGAGAGGGCACTGAAGCTTTCTTT	CASSLIPGEGTEAFF
TRBV7-9	TRBJ1-1	NA	few	TGTGCCAGCAGCTTAGTTTTAGGAATCACTGAAGCTTTCTTT	CASSLVLGITEAFF
TRBV7-2	TRBJ2-1	NA	few	TGTGCCAGCAGCCCACCAGAGGCGCAGTTCTTC	CASSPPEAQFF
TRBV5-1	TRBJ2-2	NA	NA	TGCGCCAGCAGCTTCATTATGTCCTCCGGGGAGCTGTTTTTT	CASSFIMSSGELFF
TRBV7-2	TRBJ1-6	NA	NA	TGTGCCAGCAGCTTATCGTGGAAGGACTCACCCCTCCACTTT	CASSLSWKDSPLHF
TRBV2	TRBJ2-5	NA	few	TGTGCCACCAGACCTCACCTTGCTCTCGAGACCCAGTACTTC	CATRPHLALETQYF
TRBV3-1	TRBJ2-5	NA	many	TGTGCCAGCAGCCAAGATGAGAGGGGGACCCAGTACTTC	CASSQDERGTQYF
TRBV19	TRBJ1-2	TRBD1	NA	TGTGCCAGTTGGGACAGCCTTCACGGGAACTATGGCTACACCTTC	CASWDSLHGNYGYTF
TRBV2	TRBJ2-3	NA	NA	TGTGCCAGCAGTGACCGGACCTCGACAGATACGCAGTATTTT	CASSDRTSTDTQYF
TRBV6-5	TRBJ1-6	TRBD1	few	TGTGCCAGCAGTTACTCGTCGACAGGGCCGAGCTCCTATAATTCACCCCTCCACTTT	CASSYSSTGPSSYNSPLHF
TRBV24-1	TRBJ2-7	NA	few	TGTGCCACCAGTGACGCAAGGGGTGTCTCCTACGAGCAGTACTTC	CATSDARGVSYEQYF
TRBV7-3	TRBJ2-3	NA	NA	TGTGCCAGCAGCCATACAGGGAGCGCAGATACGCAGTATTTT	CASSHTGSADTQYF
TRBV29-1	TRBJ2-5	NA	NA	TGCAGCGTTGCCCCAGGGGGAGGAGAGACCCAGTACTTC	CSVAPGGGETQYF
TRBV29-1	TRBJ1-5	NA	NA	TGCAGCGTTGGACAGGCTAGCAATCAGCCCCAGCATTTT	CSVGQASNQPQHF
TRBV7-9	TRBJ1-2	NA	many	TGTGCCAGCAGCTTAGGGGGCAAGAGGACACTTACAGGACCCACTAACTATGGCTACACCTTC	CASSLGGKRTLTGPTNYGYTF
TRBV2	TRBJ2-7	TRBD1	few	TGTGCCAGCAGTGAAGCAAAGGGACAGGGCTACGAGCAGTACTTC	CASSEAKGQGYEQYF
TRBV6-1	TRBJ2-5	NA	NA	TGTGCCAGCAGTGTTTCAGGGGTGGAGACCCAGTACTTC	CASSVSGVETQYF
TRBV2	TRBJ1-4	NA	NA	TGTGCCAGCAGTGAAGCGGAGACCCTAGGGGAAAAACTGTTTTTT	CASSEAETLGEKLFF
TRBV19	TRBJ1-2	TRBD1	NA	TGTGCCACCCAAAGGGGCAGGGGGCGCGGTGGCTACACCTTC	CATQRGRGRGGYTF
TRBV18	TRBJ2-1	NA	NA	TGTGCCAGCTCACCGGGTCAGGATGAGCAGTTCTTC	CASSPGQDEQFF
TRBV10-3	TRBJ2-5	TRBD2	few	TGTGCCATCAGTGCTAGCGGGGGGAAAGAGACCCAGTACTTC	CAISASGGKETQYF
TRBV6-2/TRBV6-3	TRBJ1-5	TRBD1	few	TGTGCCAGCAGATCAAGGGACAGCCTTAAGCCCCAGCATTTT	CASRSRDSLKPQHF
TRBV5-1	TRBJ1-2	NA	few	TGCGCCAGCAGCTCCAGGGCGGACTATGGCTACACCTTC	CASSSRADYGYTF
TRBV7-9	TRBJ2-5	NA	few	TGTGCCAGCAGCCCTCGGGGGCAGACCCAGTACTTC	CASSPRGQTQYF
TRBV30	TRBJ2-3	NA	NA	TGTGCCTGGAGGGTTTTTGGTTCTTATACGCAGTATTTT	CAWRVFGSYTQYF
TRBV24-1	TRBJ1-5	NA	many	TGTGCCACCAGTGATTTCACGAATCAGCCCCAGCATTTT	CATSDFTNQPQHF
TRBV19	TRBJ2-1	TRBD1	few	TGTGCCAGTAGTTCGGGACAGGGGATTAGGGTGTATGAGCAGTTCTTC	CASSSGQGIRVYEQFF
TRBV6-5	TRBJ1-1	NA	few	TGTGCCAGCAGTCGCTTGTCAGGGAACACTGAAGCTTTCTTT	CASSRLSGNTEAFF
TRBV7-9	TRBJ2-5	NA	many	TGTGCCAGCAGCTACGGGACGGACCAAGAGACCCAGTACTTC	CASSYGTDQETQYF
TRBV9	TRBJ2-5	TRBD2	few	TGTGCCAGCAGCGTAGATAGCGGGAGAGGAGAGACCCAGTACTTC	CASSVDSGRGETQYF
TRBV5-6	TRBJ2-2	NA	NA	TGTGCCAGCAGCCCTTCAGGGGTGACCGGGGAGCTGTTTTTT	CASSPSGVTGELFF
TRBV7-9	TRBJ2-3	NA	many	TGTGCCAGCAGCTTAACTGGGGCAGATACGCAGTATTTT	CASSLTGADTQYF
TRBV7-9	TRBJ1-6	TRBD1	NA	TGTGCCAGCAGCTTACTGGGACAGGGGAATTCACCCCTCCACTTT	CASSLLGQGNSPLHF
TRBV19	TRBJ1-1	TRBD1	few	TGTGCCAGTAGTATCTCCGCCCGACAGGGTCCTAGCACTGAAGCTTTCTTT	CASSISARQGPSTEAFF
TRBV5-6	TRBJ2-3	NA	NA	TGTGCCAGCAGCCGCCGCGGACTGAGCACAGATACGCAGTATTTT	CASSRRGLSTDTQYF
TRBV12-3/TRBV12-4	TRBJ2-3	NA	NA	TGTGCCAGCAGTTTAGGAGGGACGACGCAGTATTTT	CASSLGGTTQYF
TRBV7-8	TRBJ2-2	TRBD1	NA	TGTGCCAGCAGCTTAGAAAGGGACAGGACGAACACCGGGGAGCTGTTTTTT	CASSLERDRTNTGELFF
TRBV5-1	TRBJ2-3	NA	few	TGCGCCAGCAGCTTCATGTCAGGGGACACAGATACGCAGTATTTT	CASSFMSGDTDTQYF
TRBV7-8	TRBJ2-7	TRBD2	NA	TGTGCCAGCAGCCCGGGACTAGCGGGAGATAACGAGCAGTACTTC	CASSPGLAGDNEQYF
TRBV12-3/TRBV12-4	TRBJ1-2	NA	NA	TGTGCCAGCACCCTTGGGGACTATGGCTACACCTTC	CASTLGDYGYTF
TRBV9	TRBJ2-5	NA	few	TGTGCCAGCAGCGTCGCGGGAAAGGGCGCGGTAGAGACCCAGTACTTC	CASSVAGKGAVETQYF
TRBV7-9	TRBJ2-7	TRBD1	few	TGTGCCAGCAGCTTAGCCACAGGGGGGATAACCTACGAGCAGTACTTC	CASSLATGGITYEQYF
TRBV7-9	TRBJ1-6	NA	NA	TGTGCCAGCAGCGGGGATTCACCCCTCCACTTT	CASSGDSPLHF
TRBV5-6	TRBJ2-7	NA	NA	TGTGCCAGCAGGACTGGAGGGCCCCCGTACGAGCAGTACTTC	CASRTGGPPYEQYF
TRBV7-8	TRBJ2-2	NA	NA	TGTGCCAGCAGTACGAGATCGACTAGAGGGAAAAGGGAGCTGTTTTTT	CASSTRSTRGKRELFF
TRBV7-8	TRBJ2-7	NA	few	TGTGCCAGCAGCTTAGGCGGCGGACTCTCCTACGAGCAGTACTTC	CASSLGGGLSYEQYF
TRBV2	TRBJ1-2	TRBD1	few	TGTGCCAGCAGTGAAGCAGGGACAGCGGAGAACTATGGCTACACCTTC	CASSEAGTAENYGYTF
TRBV7-3	TRBJ2-3	NA	NA	TGTGCCAGCAGCTTAAGCACAACGCGAGATACGCAGTATTTT	CASSLSTTRDTQYF
TRBV28	TRBJ2-7	TRBD1	few	TGTGCCAGCAGTTCTCCTGGGGACAGGGGCTACGAGCAGTACTTC	CASSSPGDRGYEQYF
TRBV2	TRBJ1-1	NA	NA	TGTGCCAGCAATATACAGGTGACGAACACTGAAGCTTTCTTT	CASNIQVTNTEAFF
TRBV25-1	TRBJ2-3	NA	few	TGTGCCAGCAGTGGATACCCGAGCACAGATACGCAGTATTTT	CASSGYPSTDTQYF
TRBV7-2	TRBJ1-4	NA	NA	TGTGCCAGCAGCCCCGTAGGTGGGGTACGGGAAAAACTGTTTTTT	CASSPVGGVREKLFF